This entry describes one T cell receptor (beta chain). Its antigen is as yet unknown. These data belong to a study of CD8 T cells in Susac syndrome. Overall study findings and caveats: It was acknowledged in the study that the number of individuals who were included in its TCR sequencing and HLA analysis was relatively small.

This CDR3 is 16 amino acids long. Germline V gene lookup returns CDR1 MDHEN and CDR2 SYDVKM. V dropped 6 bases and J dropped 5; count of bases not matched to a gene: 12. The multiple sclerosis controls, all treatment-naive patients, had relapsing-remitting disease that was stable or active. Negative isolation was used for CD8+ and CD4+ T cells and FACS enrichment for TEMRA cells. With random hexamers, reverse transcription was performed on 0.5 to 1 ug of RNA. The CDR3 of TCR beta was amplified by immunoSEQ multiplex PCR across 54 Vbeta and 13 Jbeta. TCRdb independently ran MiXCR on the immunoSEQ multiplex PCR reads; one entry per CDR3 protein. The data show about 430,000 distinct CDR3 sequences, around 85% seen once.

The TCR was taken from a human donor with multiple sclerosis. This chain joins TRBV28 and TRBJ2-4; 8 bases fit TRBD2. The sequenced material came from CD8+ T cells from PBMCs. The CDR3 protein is CASSEGLAGVENIQYF. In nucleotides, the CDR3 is TGTGCCAGCAGCGAAGGACTAGCTGGGGTGGAAAACATTCAGTACTTC.